What follows are 20 T cell receptor beta chains derived from one specimen sequenced in a study of cytomegalovirus exposure and HLA in healthy donors. A multiplex PCR was run with 60 Vbeta primers and 13 Jbeta primers. The repertoire was sequenced with immunoSEQ multiplex PCR; TCRdb's copy has only in-frame clones and lacks some. Among 150,000 to 200,000 clones listed, around four fifths were seen once. The specimen was PBMCs. These TCRs come from a man aged 50-59 years in good health and CMV-seronegative.

This clone was observed once. The V gene is TRBV5-4, the J gene TRBJ1-2, with D possibly matching TRBD1 (5 bases). This CDR3 has 14 residues. Germline V gene data show CDR1 as SGHNT and CDR2 as YYREEE (reference sequence). The germline V and J ends were trimmed by 3 bases and 1 base, with 10 bases remaining between them. The CDR3 nucleotides are TGTGCCAGCAGCTCGTACAGGAGTAACTATGGCTACACCTTC. This translates into CASSSYRSNYGYTF.

This clone was detected once. In DNA form, the CDR3 reads TGCGCCAGCAGGCCGCCGGGACAGCCCTACAATGAGCAGTTCTTC. Protein sequence: CASRPPGQPYNEQFF. The chain joins TRBV5-1 to TRBJ2-1, with 7 bases identical to TRBD1. The CDR3 is 15 amino acids. V gave up 5 bases and J gave up 2 bases; unmatched junction bases: 7. Germline loops: CDR1 SGHRS, CDR2 YFSETQ.

This sequence joins TRBV10-2 and TRBJ1-4; 7 nucleotides line up with TRBD1. The CDR3 runs to 14 residues. CDR1 WSHSY and CDR2 SAAADI come from the germline V gene. V lost 6 bases and J lost 7; bases outside the gene matches: 8. The CDR3 loop reads CASRRGLGGEKLFF. CDR3 nucleotide sequence: TGCGCCAGCAGAAGGGGGCTAGGTGGTGAAAAACTGTTTTTT.

As concerns this clone: This sample includes further DNA sequences coding for the same CDR3. The rearrangement uses TRBV6-1 and TRBJ2-3; 13 bases align to TRBD2. V lost 4 bases to trimming and J lost 6 bases; unmatched junction nucleotides: 10. The CDR3 runs 17 residues. From germline, CDR1 is MNHNS and CDR2 SASEGT. CDR3 protein: CASSGKTSGGARDTQYF. CDR3 coding DNA: TGTGCCAGCAGTGGTAAAACTAGCGGGGGGGCCCGGGATACGCAGTATTTT.

Points on this clone: Since no conserved phenylalanine or tryptophan closes the CDR3, a read error is the likely cause. The DNA is left out, because the CDR3 cannot be placed on it with certainty; the CDR3 is given as TCRdb lists it. This rearrangement joins TRBV19 to TRBJ1-2; TRBD1, the D gene given by the table, was not confirmed from the DNA. The CDR3 length is 11 residues, termini included. Germline assignment: CDR1 LNHDA and CDR2 SQIVND (reference sequence). The CDR3 loop is CASSIKGRYEI.

The chain recombines TRBV4-3 with TRBJ2-2; D is ambiguous. Trimming shortened V by 0 bases and J by 1 base, and 9 bases separated the two germline ends. Per germline, CDR1 LGHNA and CDR2 YSLEER. The CDR3 length is 16 residues. For the CDR3, the DNA is TGCGCCAGCAGCCAAGATGCCAACGGGAACACCGGGGAGCTGTTTTTT. It specifies CASSQDANGNTGELFF.

The rearrangement links TRBV7-2 to TRBJ2-1; TRBD2 matches at 10 bases. Germline V gene lookup returns CDR1 SGHTA and CDR2 FQGNSA. With V trimmed by 6 bases and J by 4 bases, 12 bases remained unmatched. The CDR3 sequence is 17 residues long. CDR3 nucleotide sequence: TGTGCCAGCAGGCTCTTCGAAGGGACTAGCGCTTACAATGAGCAGTTCTTC. It encodes CASRLFEGTSAYNEQFF.

The V and J genes are TRBV9 and TRBJ2-5, with 8 bases lining up with TRBD2. Germline assignment: CDR1 SGDLS and CDR2 YYNGEE. The length of the CDR3 is 15 residues. The trim removed 4 bases at V and 2 bases at J, leaving 7 bases unmatched. The CDR3 DNA reads TGTGCCAGCAGCTTCCAGACTAGCGCTCAAGAGACCCAGTACTTC. It encodes CASSFQTSAQETQYF.

This clone was seen a single time. The V and J genes are TRBV29-1 and TRBJ2-3; no definite D call. Germline V gene sequence: CDR1 SQVTM, CDR2 ANQGSEA. Trimming cost V 4 bases and J 6 bases, with 5 bases left between them. The CDR3 is made up of 10 amino acids. The CDR3 nucleotides are TGCAGCGTTGCTCCCGATACGCAGTATTTT. Translation gives CSVAPDTQYF.

The CDR3 DNA follows: TGTGCCAGCAGTCGACCTTCCCCGGAGGGGAATGAGCAGTTCTTC. Protein product: CASSRPSPEGNEQFF. The chain uses TRBV27 and TRBJ2-1; TRBD2 is a possible D gene (6 bases). Germline assignment: CDR1 MNHEY and CDR2 SMNVEV (reference sequence). The germline V and J ends were trimmed by 5 bases and 7 bases, with 18 bases remaining between them. This CDR3 spans 15 amino acids.

The J gene is TRBJ1-4, the V gene TRBV28; D is unclear. Germline-derived CDR1 and CDR2 are MDHEN and SYDVKM. V lost 8 bases to trimming and J lost 5 bases, with 12 bases between them. The CDR3 is 13 amino acids. The CDR3, as DNA: TGTGCCAGCCTATCAGCGACCAATGAAAAACTGTTTTTT. As protein: CASLSATNEKLFF.

The rearrangement uses TRBV5-1 and TRBJ2-7; TRBD1 aligns across 7 bases. The junction had 10 bases not matched to a gene; V was cut back by 3 bases and J by 7 bases. This CDR3 comprises 14 residues. Per germline, CDR1 SGHRS and CDR2 YFSETQ. CDR3 protein: CASSSGTVSIEQYF. For the CDR3, the DNA is TGCGCCAGCAGCTCGGGGACAGTCTCCATTGAGCAGTACTTC.

The chain has TRBV9 and TRBJ2-5; 13 bases line up with TRBD2. This CDR3 has 18 amino acids. The J segment lost 5 bases and the V segment lost 5 bases, leaving 15 bases of the junction unmatched. The germline CDR1 and CDR2 sequences are SGDLS and YYNGEE. The CDR3 here is CASSPGLAGPNSRETQYF. The CDR3 bases are TGTGCCAGCAGTCCGGGACTAGCGGGGCCAAACAGTCGGGAGACCCAGTACTTC. The full variable domain, its missing parts supplied by reference TRBV9 and TRBJ2-5, is DSGVTQTPKHLITATGQRVTLRCSPRSGDLSVYWYQQSLDQGLQFLIQYYNGEERAKGNILERFSAQQFPDLHSELNLSSLELGDSALYFCASSPGLAGPNSRETQYFGPGTRLLVL.

The V gene is TRBV29-1, the J gene TRBJ2-3, with 8 bases that match TRBD2. This CDR3 region has 13 residues. Germline V gene sequence: CDR1 SQVTM, CDR2 ANQGSEA. The V and J ends lost 2 bases and 6 bases, in that order; junction bases with no gene match: 4. CDR3 in DNA: TGCAGCGTTGAACTAGCGGGTACGGATACGCAGTATTTT. Protein sequence: CSVELAGTDTQYF.

This chain connects TRBV19 to TRBJ2-3, with D perhaps TRBD2 (5 bases). Germline V gene sequence: CDR1 LNHDA, CDR2 SQIVND (reference sequence). The CDR3 totals 14 residues. V was cut by 3 bases and J by 1 base, with 8 bases left in between. In nucleotides, the CDR3 is TGTGCCAGTAGTATCGGACTGCGCACAGATACGCAGTATTTT. Its protein is CASSIGLRTDTQYF.

This clone was seen only once. The V and J genes are TRBV2 and TRBJ2-7; maybe TRBD1 (6 bases). This CDR3 has 15 residues. Deletions cut 3 bases from V and 2 bases from J, with 14 bases between. Germline V gives CDR1 SNHLY, CDR2 FYNNEI. CDR3 amino acids: CASSDVGTPPYEQYF. CDR3 nucleotides: TGTGCCAGCAGTGACGTCGGGACACCGCCCTACGAGCAGTACTTC.

The CDR3 region has the DNA TGCAGCGTTGGCCCAGGGGACAGGGGGACTGAAGCTTTCTTT. This sequence encodes CSVGPGDRGTEAFF. The rearrangement uses TRBV29-1 and TRBJ1-1, with TRBD1 identical over 11 bases. The junction had 6 bases not matched to a gene; V was cut back by 4 bases and J by 5 bases. This CDR3 region has 14 residues. The germline CDR1 and CDR2 sequences are SQVTM and ANQGSEA.

The chain is built from TRBV7-2 and TRBJ2-4, with 7 bases fitting TRBD1. The V gene end was trimmed by 3 bases and the J gene end by 7 bases; junction bases not matched to a gene: 0. Germline V gives CDR1 SGHTA, CDR2 FQGNSA. The CDR3 consists of 12 residues. This chain's CDR3 is CASSLTGNIQYF. In nucleotides, the CDR3 is TGTGCCAGCAGCTTGACAGGGAACATTCAGTACTTC.

The genes are TRBV15 and TRBJ2-3; 9 bases line up with TRBD2. V trimming: 4 bases; J trimming: 0 bases; junction bases outside the gene matches: 5. Germline lookup yields CDR1 LNHNV and CDR2 YYDKDF (reference sequence). There are 16 residues in the CDR3. This CDR3 is CATSILAGKSTDTQYF. The CDR3 DNA reads TGTGCCACCAGCATTCTAGCGGGAAAAAGCACAGATACGCAGTATTTT.

Here the CDR3 reads CASSFGRTPYEQYF. The CDR3 coding sequence is TGTGCCAGCAGTTTCGGGAGAACTCCCTACGAGCAGTACTTC. The rearrangement uses TRBV6-5 and TRBJ2-7; D might be TRBD2 (6 bases). V was cut by 4 bases and J by 2 bases, with 12 bases left in between. The CDR3 has 14 residues. Germline CDR1 reads MNHEY; CDR2 reads SVGAGI.